This entry lists 11 T cell receptor beta chains sequenced from one sample in a study of radiotherapy plus CTLA-4 blockade in lung cancer (dated by TCRdb to the late 2010s). Library generation was performed with the immunoSEQ multiplex PCR assay. TCRdb obtained this table from immuneACCESS and retained in-frame rearrangements with V and J assigned. These tables miss some clones; where compared with another copy, unresolved V genes account for less than half of the shortfall, and the remainder is unexplained. The sample includes more than 65,000 clones, with over 80% observed a single time. The ten largest account for roughly 0.8% of the sample. The sample consisted of peripheral blood, taken from a patient treated with radiotherapy plus ipilimumab. All receptors come from a human donor with non-small cell lung cancer who had stable disease on radiotherapy plus ipilimumab.

This rearrangement joins TRBV29-1 to TRBJ1-5, with D unclear. The V and J ends lost 6 bases and 2 bases respectively, with 11 bases between them. The CDR3 runs 13 residues. Germline V gene sequence: CDR1 SQVTM, CDR2 ANQGSEA. CDR3 residues: CSVTPEGNQPQHF. Written as DNA, the CDR3 is TGCAGCGTGACCCCAGAGGGCAATCAGCCCCAGCATTTT.

The rearrangement links TRBV6-1 to TRBJ1-2; unclear D gene. The CDR3 has 14 residues. V gave up 6 bases and J gave up 3 bases, with 14 bases separating them. Per the germline V gene, CDR1 is MNHNS and CDR2 is SASEGT. This CDR3 reads CASSRGKVDYGYTF. Here the CDR3 DNA reads TGTGCCAGCAGCCGAGGGAAGGTGGACTATGGCTACACCTTC.

A single count supports this clone. The chain uses TRBV28 and TRBJ2-5; D perhaps matches TRBD1 (6 bases). TRBJ2-7 matches the DNA end more closely, so the J call is doubtful. Germline CDR1 is MDHEN and CDR2 is SYDVKM. The CDR3 totals 12 residues. CDR3 sequence (DNA): TGTGCCAGCAGTTGGGACACCTACGAGCAGTACTTC. Amino acid sequence: CASSWDTYEQYF.

The chain uses TRBV27 and TRBJ1-5; D is uncertain. V was trimmed by 0 bases and J by 7 bases, leaving 7 bases between them. This CDR3 has 13 amino acids. Germline V gene lookup returns CDR1 MNHEY and CDR2 SMNVEV (reference sequence). CDR3 nucleotides: TGTGCCAGCAGTTTATCGGAGGTCCAGCCCCAGCATTTT. This codes for CASSLSEVQPQHF.

With regard to this clone: The same CDR3 also results from other DNA sequences found in this sample. This chain links TRBV30 with TRBJ1-5, with a weak D call TRBD1 (5 bases). The CDR3 sequence is 15 residues long. CDR1 is GTSNPN, CDR2 SVGIG, per germline (reference sequence). Trimming removed 0 bases at V and 4 bases at J, with 13 bases between. The CDR3 DNA follows: TGTGCCTGGAGTGTTGGGGGTGGGGGGAATCAGCCCCAGCATTTT. Its translation: CAWSVGGGGNQPQHF.

The chain carries TRBV27 and TRBJ2-5; 9 nucleotides agree with TRBD2. Losses at the gene ends were 4 bases for V and 1 base for J; bases not matched to a gene: 13. In germline, CDR1 is MNHEY, CDR2 SMNVEV (reference sequence). CDR3 length: 18 residues. The CDR3 sequence: CASSSNGIAGALQETQYF. CDR3 nucleotides: TGTGCCAGCAGTTCCAACGGGATAGCGGGGGCCCTCCAAGAGACCCAGTACTTC.

The genes are TRBV19 and TRBJ1-2; 9 bases match TRBD1. This CDR3 is built from 17 residues. The J segment lost 0 bases and the V segment lost 9 bases, leaving 14 bases of the junction unmatched. Germline loops: CDR1 LNHDA, CDR2 SQIVND (reference sequence). The CDR3 DNA reads as TGTGCCAGCTCCGTCCGCGGGGGACAGGGAACTAACTATGGCTACACCTTC. Translating it yields CASSVRGGQGTNYGYTF.

The V gene is TRBV19, the J gene TRBJ2-1, with D possibly matching TRBD1 (6 bases). Trimming took 3 bases from V and 0 from J, leaving 9 bases between them. CDR1 and CDR2 (germline): LNHDA, SQIVND (reference sequence). This CDR3 has 15 amino acids. CDR3 in DNA: TGTGCCAGTAGTATGGACAGTCGCTCCTACAATGAGCAGTTCTTC. This encodes CASSMDSRSYNEQFF.

This sequence joins TRBV21-1 and TRBJ1-5; TRBD1 is taken as the D call from the table, unchecked against the DNA. TRBV21-1 is marked as a pseudogene. The CDR3 is 16 residues long. For the CDR3, the DNA is TGTGCCAGCAGCAAAGCGCTTTTAGGTATGGGCCAGCCCCAGCATTTT. It specifies CASSKALLGMGQPQHF.

The V call is TRBV5-1, the J call TRBJ2-7, with 7 bases lining up with TRBD1. Germline V gene data show CDR1 as SGHRS and CDR2 as YFSETQ. The trim removed 0 bases at V and 4 bases at J, leaving 7 bases unmatched. This CDR3 spans 15 amino acids. CDR3 DNA: TGCGCCAGCAGCTTGGGGACAGGCGGTAGGTACGAGCAGTACTTC. This encodes CASSLGTGGRYEQYF.

The V and J genes are TRBV6-1 and TRBJ1-2; a possible D gene is TRBD1 (6 bases). Germline CDR1 reads MNHNS; CDR2 reads SASEGT. This CDR3 is built from 12 residues. The V gene lost 10 bases and the J gene lost 8 bases, with 17 bases spanning the gap. The CDR3 DNA sequence: TGTGCCACCACACAGGGAAGTGAAGGCTACACCTTC. This encodes CATTQGSEGYTF.